This section outlines one T cell receptor (beta chain) sequence together with its context. The entry originates in a study of blood T cells in healthy people across ages. V lost 1 base and J 6 bases, leaving 18 bases between the germline ends. CDR3 length: 17 residues. CDR1 is LGHNA and CDR2 is YNFKEQ in the germline V gene. Sample-barcoded 5' priming and a J-beta primer mix drove a second PCR of about 6 to 12 cycles. TCRdb independently ran MiXCR on the 5' RACE reads; one entry per CDR3 protein. In the table there are about 1 million distinct CDR3 sequences, 45% of which are singletons. The TCR was taken from a woman aged 55-75 years in good health. The chain recombines TRBV4-2 with TRBJ1-4; TRBD1 is a possible D gene (5 bases). Sequencing input: blood. The DNA of the CDR3 is TGTGCCAGCAGCCAAGTGGTCAGGGAGTATGCGGATGAAAAACTGTTTTTT. Translated: CASSQVVREYADEKLFF.